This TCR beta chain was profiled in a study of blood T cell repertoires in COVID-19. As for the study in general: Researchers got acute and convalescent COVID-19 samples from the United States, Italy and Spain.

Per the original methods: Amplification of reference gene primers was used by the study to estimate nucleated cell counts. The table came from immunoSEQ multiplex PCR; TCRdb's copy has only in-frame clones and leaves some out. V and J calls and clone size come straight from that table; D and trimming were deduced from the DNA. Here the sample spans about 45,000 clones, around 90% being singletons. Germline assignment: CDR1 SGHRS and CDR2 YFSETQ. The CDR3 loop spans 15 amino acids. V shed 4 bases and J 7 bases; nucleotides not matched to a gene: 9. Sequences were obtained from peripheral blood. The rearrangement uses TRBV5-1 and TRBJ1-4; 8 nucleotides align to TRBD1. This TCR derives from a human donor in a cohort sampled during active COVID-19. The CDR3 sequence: CASSVDRVVGEKLFF. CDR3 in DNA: TGCGCCAGCAGCGTGGACAGGGTAGTTGGTGAAAAACTGTTTTTT.